A selection of T cell receptor beta chains follows, all from one sample in a study of T cell repertoires in cytomegalovirus infection. The antigens these receptors bind are not known. Each CDR3 protein is one row after TCRdb ran MiXCR on the reads. The sample has about 51,000 distinct CDR3 sequences; 20% are singletons. The material was CD8+ T cells from cultured PBMCs, obtained from culture after CMV antigen stimulation. Every receptor here comes from a human donor in good health (CMV status not recorded). Some clones in this sample may be carry-over from other donors' samples. Both conserved end residues are part of each CDR3. The D gene is left open where the match is weak. Size is stated for part of the rows, as once, few or many counts, or as a class when the clone is expanded.

V	size	length	D	J	CDR3	DNA
TRBV7-6	few	16	TRBD1	TRBJ2-1	CASSSTGQGMYNEQFF	TGTGCCAGCAGCTCGACCGGACAGGGGATGTACAATGAGCAGTTCTTC
TRBV11-2	many	17	TRBD1	TRBJ2-7	CASSLNPRTGGVHEQYF	TGTGCCAGCAGCCTAAACCCCAGGACAGGGGGCGTCCACGAGCAGTACTTC
TRBV28	.	14	.	TRBJ1-2	CASQFILGTDGYTF	TGTGCCAGCCAGTTTATACTAGGGACGGATGGCTACACCTTC
TRBV7-2	.	15	TRBD2	TRBJ2-7	CASSWDGRAGYEQYF	TGTGCCAGCAGCTGGGACGGGAGGGCCGGGTACGAGCAGTACTTC
TRBV4-3	.	16	TRBD1	TRBJ2-7	CASSQDLGQGYYEQYF	TGCGCCAGCAGCCAAGATCTGGGACAGGGTTACTACGAGCAGTACTTC
TRBV7-7	few	14	TRBD1	TRBJ2-5	CASSLGAGGETQYF	TGTGCCAGCAGCTTGGGGGCAGGGGGAGAGACCCAGTACTTC
TRBV19	.	16	.	TRBJ2-1	CASSSNREMIYNEQFF	TGTGCCAGTAGTTCGAATCGGGAGATGATCTACAATGAGCAGTTCTTC
TRBV11-2	.	14	.	TRBJ1-1	CASSLEGINTEAFF	TGTGCCAGCAGCTTAGAGGGGATAAACACTGAAGCTTTCTTT
TRBV7-2	.	14	.	TRBJ2-1	CASSQTSLYNEQFF	TGTGCCAGCAGCCAAACTAGTTTGTACAATGAGCAGTTCTTC
TRBV12-3/TRBV12-4	few	15	.	TRBJ2-1	CASRPGGQTYNEQFF	TGTGCCAGCAGGCCTGGGGGGCAGACCTACAATGAGCAGTTCTTC
TRBV6-2/TRBV6-3	many	17	.	TRBJ1-5	CASSSPDSRGSNQPQHF	TGTGCCAGCAGTTCCCCGGACAGCCGTGGGAGCAATCAGCCCCAGCATTTT
TRBV20-1	.	15	.	TRBJ2-1	CSARPLGGGRNEQFF	TGCAGTGCTCGTCCGTTGGGGGGGGGGCGAAATGAGCAGTTCTTC
TRBV9	.	17	.	TRBJ2-1	CASSVTQGAKAHNEQFF	TGTGCCAGCAGCGTAACCCAGGGAGCCAAGGCGCACAATGAGCAGTTCTTC
TRBV14	.	15	.	TRBJ1-2	CASSVTTGRDYGYTF	TGTGCCAGCAGCGTTACTACGGGGCGCGACTATGGCTACACCTTC
TRBV5-5	few	13	.	TRBJ2-1	CASSSDLKNEQFF	TGTGCCAGCTCCTCGGATTTAAAGAATGAGCAGTTCTTC
TRBV7-2	.	16	TRBD2	TRBJ2-7	CASSHPREGRAYEQYF	TGTGCCAGCAGCCATCCCCGGGAGGGGCGGGCGTACGAGCAGTACTTC
TRBV6-2/TRBV6-3	few	16	.	TRBJ2-6	CASYDLQDSGANVLTF	TGTGCCAGTTACGATCTACAGGACTCTGGGGCCAACGTCCTGACTTTC
TRBV7-2	.	16	TRBD2	TRBJ2-5	CASSPGLALYQETQYF	TGTGCCAGCAGCCCTGGACTAGCGCTGTACCAAGAGACCCAGTACTTC
TRBV6-1	.	16	.	TRBJ1-1	CASSETPRLRNTEAFF	TGTGCCAGCAGTGAGACACCGCGATTGAGGAACACTGAAGCTTTCTTT
TRBV5-4	.	14	.	TRBJ1-2	CASSPRRDGDGYTF	TGTGCCAGCAGTCCTAGGAGGGATGGAGATGGCTACACCTTC
TRBV12-5	few	15	.	TRBJ2-7	CASGPHGRGPYEQYF	TGTGCTAGTGGTCCCCACGGGCGGGGGCCCTACGAGCAGTACTTC
TRBV7-6	few	15	.	TRBJ2-1	CASSLGSGPYNEQFF	TGTGCCAGCAGCTTAGGGTCAGGGCCCTACAATGAGCAGTTCTTC